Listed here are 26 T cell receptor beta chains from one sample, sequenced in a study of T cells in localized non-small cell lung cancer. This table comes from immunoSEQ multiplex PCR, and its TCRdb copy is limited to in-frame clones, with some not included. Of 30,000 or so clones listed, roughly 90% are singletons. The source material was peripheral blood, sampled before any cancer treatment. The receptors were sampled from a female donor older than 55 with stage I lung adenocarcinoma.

This chain's CDR3 is CASSPASGQGIGGYTF. DNA of the CDR3: TGTGCCAGCAGCCCCGCGTCGGGACAGGGGATAGGTGGCTACACCTTC. V and J are TRBV6-6 and TRBJ1-2; 10 bases are a match to TRBD1. From germline, CDR1 is MNHNY and CDR2 SVGAGI (reference sequence). CDR3 length: 16 amino acids. Losses at the gene ends were 6 bases for V and 7 bases for J; bases not matched to a gene: 14.

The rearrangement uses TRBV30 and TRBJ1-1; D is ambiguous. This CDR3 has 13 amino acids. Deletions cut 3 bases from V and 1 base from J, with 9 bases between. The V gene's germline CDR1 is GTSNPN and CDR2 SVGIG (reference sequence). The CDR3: CAWRAGSNTEAFF. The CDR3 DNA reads TGTGCCTGGAGAGCAGGTTCGAACACTGAAGCTTTCTTT.

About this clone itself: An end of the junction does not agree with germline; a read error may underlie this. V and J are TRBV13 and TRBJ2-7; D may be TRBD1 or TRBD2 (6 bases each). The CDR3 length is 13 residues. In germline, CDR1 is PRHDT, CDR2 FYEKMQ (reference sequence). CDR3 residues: CASSRGGHYEQYF. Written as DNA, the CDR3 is TGTGCTAGCAGCCGAGGGGGGCACTACGAGCAGTACTTC.

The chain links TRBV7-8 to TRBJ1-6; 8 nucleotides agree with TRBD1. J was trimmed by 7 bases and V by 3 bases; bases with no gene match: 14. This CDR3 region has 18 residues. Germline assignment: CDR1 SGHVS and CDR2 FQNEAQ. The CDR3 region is CASSFRTGRNVGNSPLHF. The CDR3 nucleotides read TGTGCCAGCAGCTTTCGGACAGGGAGGAATGTCGGGAATTCACCCCTCCACTTT.

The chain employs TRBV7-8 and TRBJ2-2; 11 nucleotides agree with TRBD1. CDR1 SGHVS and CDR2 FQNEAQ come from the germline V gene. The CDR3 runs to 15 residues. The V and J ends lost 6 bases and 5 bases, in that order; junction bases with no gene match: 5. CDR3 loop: CASRKGTGGTGELFF. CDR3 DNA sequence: TGTGCCAGCAGGAAAGGGACAGGGGGAACCGGGGAGCTGTTTTTT.

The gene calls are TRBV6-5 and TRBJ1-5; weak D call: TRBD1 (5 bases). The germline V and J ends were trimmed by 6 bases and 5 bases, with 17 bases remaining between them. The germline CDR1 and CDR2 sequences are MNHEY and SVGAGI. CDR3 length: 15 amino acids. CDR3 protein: CASRAGANGHQPQHF. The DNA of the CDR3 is TGTGCCAGCAGAGCTGGGGCGAATGGGCATCAGCCCCAGCATTTT.

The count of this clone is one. CDR3 in DNA: TGTGCCAGTAAGATTTCCGGTGGCATCAGCAATCAGCCCCAGCATTTT. Residues: CASKISGGISNQPQHF. The genes are TRBV19 and TRBJ1-5; D gene ambiguous. CDR1 and CDR2 (germline): LNHDA, SQIVND (reference sequence). This CDR3 has 16 residues. V lost 7 bases, J lost 1 base, and 17 bases lay in between.

CDR3 nucleotides: TGTGCCAGCAGCTTGGAGACAGCCGGGGATTCACCCCTCCACTTT. It translates to CASSLETAGDSPLHF. The chain recombines TRBV5-4 with TRBJ1-6; possibly TRBD1 for D (5 bases). There are 15 residues in the CDR3. CDR1 and CDR2 from the germline V gene are SGHNT and YYREEE (reference sequence). The germline V and J ends were trimmed by 0 bases and 8 bases, with 12 bases remaining between them.

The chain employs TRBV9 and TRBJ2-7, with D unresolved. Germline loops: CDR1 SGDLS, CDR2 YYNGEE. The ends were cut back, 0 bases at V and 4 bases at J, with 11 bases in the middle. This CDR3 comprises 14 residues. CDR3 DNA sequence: TGTGCCAGCAGCGTAGGTCCAGAAGGGTACGAGCAGTACTTC. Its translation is CASSVGPEGYEQYF.

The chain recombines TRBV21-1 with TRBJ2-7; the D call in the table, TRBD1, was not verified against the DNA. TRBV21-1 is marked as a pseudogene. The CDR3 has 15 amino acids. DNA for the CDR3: TGTGCCAGCAGCAGCACAGGGCTCCTCAGCTACGAGCAGTACTTC. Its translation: CASSSTGLLSYEQYF.

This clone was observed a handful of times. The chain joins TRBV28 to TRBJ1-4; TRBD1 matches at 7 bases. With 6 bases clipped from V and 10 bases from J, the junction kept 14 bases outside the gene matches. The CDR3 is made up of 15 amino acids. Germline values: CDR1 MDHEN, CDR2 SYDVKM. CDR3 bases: TGTGCCAGCAGGGAACCGGGACAGTCGAGGGGAAAACTGTTTTTT. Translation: CASREPGQSRGKLFF. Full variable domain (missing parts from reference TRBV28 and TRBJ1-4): DVKVTQSSRYLVKRTGEKVFLECVQDMDHENMFWYRQDPGLGLRLIYFSYDVKMKEKGDIPEGYSVSREKKERFSLILESASTNQTSMYLCASREPGQSRGKLFFGSGTQLSVL.

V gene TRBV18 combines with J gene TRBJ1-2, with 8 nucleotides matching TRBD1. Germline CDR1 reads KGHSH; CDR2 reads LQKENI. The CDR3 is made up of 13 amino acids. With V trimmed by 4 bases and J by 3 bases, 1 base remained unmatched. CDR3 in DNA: TGTGCCAGCTCACAGGGACAGGACTATGGCTACACCTTC. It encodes CASSQGQDYGYTF.

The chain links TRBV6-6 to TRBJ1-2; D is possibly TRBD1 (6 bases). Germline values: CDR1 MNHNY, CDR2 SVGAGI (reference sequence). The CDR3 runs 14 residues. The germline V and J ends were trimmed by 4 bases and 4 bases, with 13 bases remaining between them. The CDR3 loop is CASSWDTSTYGYTF. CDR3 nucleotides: TGTGCCAGCAGTTGGGACACCTCTACCTATGGCTACACCTTC.

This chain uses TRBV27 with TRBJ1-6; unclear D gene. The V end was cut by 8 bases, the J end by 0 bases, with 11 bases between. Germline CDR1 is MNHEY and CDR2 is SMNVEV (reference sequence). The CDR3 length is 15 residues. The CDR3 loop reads CASSNTGSYNSPLHF. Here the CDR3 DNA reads TGTGCCAGCTCGAATACGGGCTCCTATAATTCACCCCTCCACTTT.

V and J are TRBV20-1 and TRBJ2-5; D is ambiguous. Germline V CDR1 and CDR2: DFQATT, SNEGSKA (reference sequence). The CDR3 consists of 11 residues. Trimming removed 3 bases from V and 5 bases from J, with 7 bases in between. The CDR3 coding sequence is TGCAGTGCTAGTTCCTCCGAGACCCAGTACTTC. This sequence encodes CSASSSETQYF.

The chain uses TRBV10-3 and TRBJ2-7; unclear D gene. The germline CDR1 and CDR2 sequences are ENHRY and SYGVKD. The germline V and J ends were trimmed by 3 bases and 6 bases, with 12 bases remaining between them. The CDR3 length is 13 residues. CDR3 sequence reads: CAISEYPGAEQYF. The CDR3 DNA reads TGTGCCATCAGTGAATACCCGGGTGCCGAGCAGTACTTC.

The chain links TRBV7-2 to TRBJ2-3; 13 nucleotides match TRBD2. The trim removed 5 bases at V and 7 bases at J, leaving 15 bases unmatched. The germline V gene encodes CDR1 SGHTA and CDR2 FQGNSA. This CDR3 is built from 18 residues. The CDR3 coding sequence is TGTGCCAGCAGCCGAAGGACTAGCGGGGGACTGATCGAAAATACGCAGTATTTT. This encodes CASSRRTSGGLIENTQYF.

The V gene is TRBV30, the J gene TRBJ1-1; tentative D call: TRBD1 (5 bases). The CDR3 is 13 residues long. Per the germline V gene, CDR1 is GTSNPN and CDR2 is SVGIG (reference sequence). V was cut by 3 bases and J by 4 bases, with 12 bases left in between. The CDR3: CAWRGPLRTEAFF. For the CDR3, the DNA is TGTGCCTGGAGGGGACCTCTCCGCACTGAAGCTTTCTTT.

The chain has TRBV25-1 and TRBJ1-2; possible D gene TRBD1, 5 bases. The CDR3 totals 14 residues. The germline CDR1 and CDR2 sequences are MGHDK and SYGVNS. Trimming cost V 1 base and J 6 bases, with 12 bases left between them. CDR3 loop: CASSEWAGRNGYTF. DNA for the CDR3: TGTGCCAGCAGTGAATGGGCAGGGAGGAATGGCTACACCTTC.

Written as DNA, the CDR3 is TGTGCCAGTAGGGGACAGGGAACAGATACGCAGTATTTT. It codes for CASRGQGTDTQYF. The rearrangement links TRBV19 to TRBJ2-3; TRBD1 aligns across 9 bases. The CDR3 covers 13 residues. J lost 3 bases, V lost 6 bases, and 1 base had no gene match. CDR1 is LNHDA, CDR2 SQIVND, per germline (reference sequence).

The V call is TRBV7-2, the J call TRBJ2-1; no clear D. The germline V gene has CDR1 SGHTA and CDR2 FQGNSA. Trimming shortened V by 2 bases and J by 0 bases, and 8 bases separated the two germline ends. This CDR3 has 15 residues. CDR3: CASSLSPSSYNEQFF. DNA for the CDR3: TGTGCCAGCAGCTTATCGCCGAGCTCCTACAATGAGCAGTTCTTC.

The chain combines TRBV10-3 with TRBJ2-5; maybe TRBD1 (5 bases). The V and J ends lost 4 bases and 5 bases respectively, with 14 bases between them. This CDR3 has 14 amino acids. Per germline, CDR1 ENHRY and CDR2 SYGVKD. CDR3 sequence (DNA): TGTGCCATCAGTGGTTACCAGGGCAGGGAGACCCAGTACTTC. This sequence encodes CAISGYQGRETQYF.

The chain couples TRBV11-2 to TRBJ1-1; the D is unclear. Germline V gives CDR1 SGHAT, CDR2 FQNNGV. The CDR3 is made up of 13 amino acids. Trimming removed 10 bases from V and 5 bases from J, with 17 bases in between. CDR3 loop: CATNEWEGTEAFF. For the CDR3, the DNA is TGTGCCACCAACGAGTGGGAGGGAACTGAAGCTTTCTTT.

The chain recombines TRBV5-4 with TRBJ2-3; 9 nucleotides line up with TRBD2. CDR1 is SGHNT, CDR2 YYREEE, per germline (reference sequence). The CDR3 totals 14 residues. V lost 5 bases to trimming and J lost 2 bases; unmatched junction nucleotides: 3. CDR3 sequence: CASSSGLATDTQYF. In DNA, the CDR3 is TGTGCCAGCAGTTCGGGACTAGCCACAGATACGCAGTATTTT. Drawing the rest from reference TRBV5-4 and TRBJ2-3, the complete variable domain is ETGVTQSPTHLIKTRGQQVTLRCSSQSGHNTVSWYQQALGQGPQFIFQYYREEENGRGNFPPRFSGLQFPNYSSELNVNALELDDSALYLCASSSGLATDTQYFGPGTRLTVL.

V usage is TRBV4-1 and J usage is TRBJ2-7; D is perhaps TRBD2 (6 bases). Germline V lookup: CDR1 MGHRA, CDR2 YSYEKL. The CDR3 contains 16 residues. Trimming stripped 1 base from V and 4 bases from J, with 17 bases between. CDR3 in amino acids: CASSQGLGGAEYEQYF. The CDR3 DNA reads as TGCGCCAGCAGCCAAGGCTTAGGAGGGGCTGAGTACGAGCAGTACTTC.

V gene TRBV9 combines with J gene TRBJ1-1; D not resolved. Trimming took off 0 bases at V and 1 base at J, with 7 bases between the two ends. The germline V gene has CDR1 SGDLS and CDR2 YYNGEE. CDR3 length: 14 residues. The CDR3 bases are TGTGCCAGCAGCGTAGCGCCAGGGAACACTGAAGCTTTCTTT. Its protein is CASSVAPGNTEAFF.